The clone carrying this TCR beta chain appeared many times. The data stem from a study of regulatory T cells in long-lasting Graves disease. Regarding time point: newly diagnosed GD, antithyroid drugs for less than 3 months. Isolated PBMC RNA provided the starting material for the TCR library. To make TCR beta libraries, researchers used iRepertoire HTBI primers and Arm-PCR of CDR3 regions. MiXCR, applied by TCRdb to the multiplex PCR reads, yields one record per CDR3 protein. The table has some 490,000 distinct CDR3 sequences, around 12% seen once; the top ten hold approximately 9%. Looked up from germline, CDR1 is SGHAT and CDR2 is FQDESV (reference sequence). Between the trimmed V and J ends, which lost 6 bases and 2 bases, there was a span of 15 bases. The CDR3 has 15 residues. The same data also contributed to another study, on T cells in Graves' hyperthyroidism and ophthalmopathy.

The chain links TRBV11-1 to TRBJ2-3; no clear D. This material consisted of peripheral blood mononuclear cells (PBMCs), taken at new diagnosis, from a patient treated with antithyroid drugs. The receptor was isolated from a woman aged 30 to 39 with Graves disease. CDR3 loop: CASRFSALLTDTQYF. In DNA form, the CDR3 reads TGTGCCAGCAGATTTTCGGCATTACTCACAGATACGCAGTATTTT.